This T cell receptor beta chain was sequenced in a study of OX40 agonist ivuxolimab in advanced cancers. Germline loops: CDR1 SGDLS, CDR2 YYNGEE. V lost 0 bases, J lost 1 base, and 2 bases stayed unmatched. This CDR3 is built from 15 residues. TCRdb's copy holds only in-frame clones and misses some; the assay was immunoSEQ multiplex PCR. Of about 45,000 clones in the sample, under 95% were seen once. This TCR was sampled from an adult with an advanced solid tumor such as melanoma, head and neck, liver or kidney cancer. The chain recombines TRBV9 with TRBJ2-7; 9 bases line up with TRBD2. This specimen consisted of CD4+ or CD8+ T cells sorted from blood, obtained in a trial of the OX40 agonist ivuxolimab. The CDR3 region has the DNA TGTGCCAGCAGCGTAGGACTAGCGGATTCCTACGAGCAGTACTTC. This translates into CASSVGLADSYEQYF.